A single sample gave rise to the 29 T cell receptor beta chains below, sequenced in a study of Ad26.COV2.S vaccination and SARS-CoV-2 variants. Data came from immunoSEQ multiplex PCR; TCRdb stores just in-frame clones and leaves some out. The repertoire includes roughly 410,000 clones, around four fifths of them detected once, and more than 7% sits in the top ten. Noted treatment: 19 received Ad26.COV2.S at low or high dose, single or two shots; about 5 received placebo; per-sample allocation not given. Vaccine and placebo recipients were sampled on day 63 after the first injection. This specimen consisted of peripheral blood, obtained in a trial of Ad26.COV2.S vaccine versus placebo. The receptors were gathered from a person between 18 and 59 years old who received the Ad26.COV2.S COVID-19 vaccine or a placebo.

V usage is TRBV6-6 and J usage is TRBJ2-3, with no clear D. The germline gives CDR1 MNHNY, CDR2 SVGAGI (reference sequence). With 0 bases removed from V and 2 bases from J, the gap between germline ends came to 6 bases. This CDR3 contains 14 residues. In DNA, the CDR3 is TGTGCCAGCAGTTACTCCGGCAACACAGATACGCAGTATTTT. Translating it yields CASSYSGNTDTQYF.

This chain joins TRBV7-3 and TRBJ2-5, with TRBD1 identical over 8 bases. This CDR3 spans 13 amino acids. V gave up 5 bases and J gave up 5 bases; unmatched junction bases: 4. The germline CDR1 and CDR2 sequences are SGHTA and FQGTGA. CDR3: CASSPQGAETQYF. CDR3 coding DNA: TGTGCCAGCAGCCCCCAGGGGGCGGAGACCCAGTACTTC.

Concerning this clone: This may arise from a read error, as a much more abundant clone is one base away. The genes are TRBV27 and TRBJ1-6; no firm D call. CDR3 size: 13 residues. V shed 6 bases and J shed 7 bases, with 10 bases lying between them. The germline gives CDR1 MNHEY, CDR2 SMNVEV (reference sequence). The chain's CDR3 is CASSFGRNSPLHF. DNA for the CDR3: TGTGCCAGCAGCTTTGGGAGGAATTCACCCCTCCACTTT.

This rearrangement joins TRBV6-1 to TRBJ2-1; D remains ambiguous. This CDR3 has 14 amino acids. V was trimmed by 3 bases and J by 8 bases, leaving 14 bases between them. Germline V gives CDR1 MNHNS, CDR2 SASEGT. CDR3 amino acids: CASSEYGSGDEQFF. CDR3 DNA: TGTGCCAGCAGTGAGTACGGCTCGGGCGATGAGCAGTTCTTC.

The table lists this clone with a count of one. The chain combines TRBV2 with TRBJ1-4; no clear D. The germline gives CDR1 SNHLY, CDR2 FYNNEI. The V and J ends lost 8 bases and 3 bases respectively, with 10 bases between them. The CDR3 runs to 13 residues. This CDR3 is CASWGGANEKLFF. CDR3 sequence (DNA): TGTGCCAGCTGGGGTGGAGCTAATGAAAAACTGTTTTTT.

The chain employs TRBV19 and TRBJ1-1; D not certain. CDR3 length: 15 amino acids. Between the trimmed V and J ends, which lost 7 bases and 5 bases, there was a span of 20 bases. Per the germline V gene, CDR1 is LNHDA and CDR2 is SQIVND (reference sequence). The CDR3 loop is CASTNRRSHGTEAFF. The CDR3 nucleotides are TGTGCCAGTACCAACCGACGGTCCCATGGGACTGAAGCTTTCTTT.

This clone turned up a few times. This CDR3 is also generated by other DNA sequences in the sample. V and J are TRBV5-1 and TRBJ2-5, with a possible D match to TRBD1 (5 bases). This CDR3 is built from 14 residues. The germline CDR1 and CDR2 sequences are SGHRS and YFSETQ. V lost 2 bases and J lost 0, with 8 bases in between. CDR3 in amino acids: CASSLGVNQETQYF. DNA for the CDR3: TGCGCCAGCAGCTTAGGGGTCAACCAAGAGACCCAGTACTTC.

The rearrangement uses TRBV11-2 and TRBJ2-5; D is possibly TRBD2 (5 bases). The germline V gene has CDR1 SGHAT and CDR2 FQNNGV. The ends were cut back, 0 bases at V and 13 bases at J, with 12 bases in the middle. CDR3 length: 12 amino acids. The CDR3 DNA sequence: TGTGCCAGCAGCTTAGATTTAGCAGGACTGTACTTC. Amino acids: CASSLDLAGLYF.

In DNA, the CDR3 is TGTGCCACCAGTGGGGAGGGGGTATGGGCCAACGTCCTGACTTTC. This encodes CATSGEGVWANVLTF. The genes are TRBV24-1 and TRBJ2-6, with D perhaps TRBD2 (7 bases). The germline gives CDR1 KGHDR, CDR2 SFDVKD. Trimming took off 5 bases at V and 5 bases at J, with 12 bases between the two ends. This CDR3 contains 15 residues.

This CDR3 reads CATSTGWDTEAFF. For the CDR3, the DNA is TGTGCCACCAGCACTGGCTGGGACACTGAAGCTTTCTTT. The chain couples TRBV15 to TRBJ1-1; no firm D call. Germline V gives CDR1 LNHNV, CDR2 YYDKDF (reference sequence). The CDR3 contains 13 residues. V shed 4 bases and J shed 3 bases, with 9 bases lying between them.

Written as DNA, the CDR3 is TGTGCCAGTAGTATAGGGTCAGGGGGAGACACTGAAGCTTTCTTT. It specifies CASSIGSGGDTEAFF. The chain has TRBV19 and TRBJ1-1; 7 bases match TRBD1. This CDR3 is built from 15 residues. V lost 1 base and J lost 3; bases outside the gene matches: 5. Germline CDR1 and CDR2: LNHDA and SQIVND (reference sequence).

V is TRBV7-3 and J is TRBJ2-3; no clear D. V lost 1 base and J 2 bases, leaving 7 bases between the germline ends. The CDR3 is made up of 14 amino acids. In germline, CDR1 is SGHTA, CDR2 FQGTGA. The CDR3 nucleotides read TGTGCCAGCAGCTTAATTGGGGTCACAGATACGCAGTATTTT. This translates into CASSLIGVTDTQYF.

On this clone itself: This sample also contains other DNA sequences that code for the same CDR3. The chain couples TRBV19 to TRBJ1-1; D perhaps matches TRBD1 (5 bases). This CDR3 is built from 13 residues. CDR1 LNHDA and CDR2 SQIVND come from the germline V gene (reference sequence). Trimming left V 6 bases short and J 4 bases short, with 12 bases between. The CDR3 reads CASSLDRGTEAFF. CDR3 sequence (DNA): TGTGCCAGTAGCTTAGACAGAGGCACTGAAGCTTTCTTT.

The chain uses TRBV20-1 and TRBJ2-7, with D uncertain. The CDR3 contains 11 residues. Trimming took 1 base from V and 6 from J, leaving 7 bases between them. Per the germline V gene, CDR1 is DFQATT and CDR2 is SNEGSKA (reference sequence). Here the CDR3 reads CSARVAGEQYF. DNA of the CDR3: TGCAGTGCTAGAGTCGCAGGCGAGCAGTACTTC.

The rearrangement joins TRBV7-9 to TRBJ2-7; 13 bases line up with TRBD2. V gave up 5 bases and J gave up 0 bases; unmatched junction bases: 10. Germline CDR1 reads SEHNR; CDR2 reads FQNEAQ (reference sequence). This CDR3 spans 18 amino acids. The CDR3 loop reads CASSQYIGTSGNSYEQYF. The CDR3 nucleotides read TGTGCCAGCAGCCAATACATAGGGACTAGCGGGAACTCCTACGAGCAGTACTTC. The variable domain in full, completed from reference TRBV7-9 and TRBJ2-7, reads DTGVSQNPRHKITKRGQNVTFRCDPISEHNRLYWYRQTLGQGPEFLTYFQNEAQLEKSRLLSDRFSAERPKGSFSTLEIQRTEQGDSAMYLCASSQYIGTSGNSYEQYFGPGTRLTVT.

The chain carries TRBV11-3 and TRBJ2-6; 7 bases fit TRBD1. The CDR3 runs 18 residues. Germline V gene sequence: CDR1 SGHNT, CDR2 YENEEA. Trimming took 5 bases from V and 0 from J; bases not matched to a gene: 10. In nucleotides, the CDR3 is TGTGCCAGCAGCCCCCAAGGGACAGTGAGCTCTGGGGCCAACGTCCTGACTTTC. Protein sequence: CASSPQGTVSSGANVLTF.

The chain is built from TRBV11-3 and TRBJ2-1; TRBD2 matches at 13 bases. CDR1 and CDR2 from the germline V gene are SGHNT and YENEEA. Trimming took 0 bases from V and 5 from J; bases not matched to a gene: 7. CDR3 length equals 18 residues. The CDR3 coding sequence is TGTGCCAGCAGCTTAGATCTACTAGCGGGAGGGGGGAACAATGAGCAGTTCTTC. Residues: CASSLDLLAGGGNNEQFF.

As for this clone: The sample contains more than one DNA sequence encoding this CDR3. The chain is built from TRBV9 and TRBJ2-3; TRBD2 matches at 9 bases. This CDR3 has 15 residues. V was pared by 4 bases and J by 0 bases, with 3 bases of the junction left unmatched. Germline loops: CDR1 SGDLS, CDR2 YYNGEE. Here the CDR3 DNA reads TGTGCCAGCAGCCCTCTAGCGGGGAGCACAGATACGCAGTATTTT. Encoded protein: CASSPLAGSTDTQYF.

The genes are TRBV18 and TRBJ2-7; 15 nucleotides line up with TRBD2. V lost 3 bases to trimming and J lost 5 bases; unmatched junction nucleotides: 5. The CDR3 consists of 16 residues. CDR1 KGHSH and CDR2 LQKENI come from the germline V gene. CDR3 bases: TGTGCCAGCTCACCGGGACTAGCGGGGGGCCCCCACGAGCAGTACTTC. The encoded protein is CASSPGLAGGPHEQYF.

The rearrangement links TRBV5-1 to TRBJ2-1; D is perhaps TRBD2 (6 bases). V was trimmed by 7 bases and J by 4 bases, leaving 15 bases between them. Germline V gives CDR1 SGHRS, CDR2 YFSETQ. The CDR3 totals 14 residues. The CDR3 sequence: CASRRDWLYNEQFF. The CDR3 DNA sequence: TGCGCCAGCCGCCGGGACTGGCTTTACAATGAGCAGTTCTTC.

This rearrangement joins TRBV2 to TRBJ1-5; 11 bases match TRBD1. CDR3 length: 15 residues. The germline V gene has CDR1 SNHLY and CDR2 FYNNEI. With 7 bases clipped from V and 1 base from J, the junction kept 3 bases outside the gene matches. This CDR3 reads CASIRDRGSNQPQHF. The CDR3 nucleotides read TGTGCCAGCATCCGGGACAGGGGGAGCAATCAGCCCCAGCATTTT.

V gene TRBV2 combines with J gene TRBJ1-2; 8 positions match TRBD1. Looked up from germline, CDR1 is SNHLY and CDR2 is FYNNEI. This CDR3 contains 14 residues. V was clipped by 3 bases and J by 5 bases; unmatched bases: 5. In DNA, the CDR3 is TGTGCCAGCAGTGATATGCAGGGGGCTTATGGCTACACCTTC. Residues: CASSDMQGAYGYTF.

This clone has a single count. The CDR3 protein is CASSATGEPNEAFF. CDR3 nucleotides: TGCGCCAGCAGCGCAACAGGGGAGCCCAATGAAGCTTTCTTT. The genes are TRBV5-1 and TRBJ1-1, with 7 bases lining up with TRBD1. Trimming cost V 4 bases and J 7 bases; bases outside gene matches: 10. CDR1 is SGHRS and CDR2 is YFSETQ in the germline V gene. The CDR3 is 14 amino acids.

This clone was seen a handful of times. This chain uses TRBV4-3 with TRBJ2-7; D is perhaps TRBD1 (6 bases). With 0 bases removed from V and 1 base from J, the gap between germline ends came to 7 bases. This CDR3 spans 14 amino acids. Germline assignment: CDR1 LGHNA and CDR2 YSLEER. CDR3 DNA sequence: TGCGCCAGCAGCCAAGAAGGGGGATCCTACGAGCAGTACTTC. This sequence encodes CASSQEGGSYEQYF.

The rearrangement links TRBV5-5 to TRBJ2-7; 7 nucleotides align to TRBD2. V lost 4 bases to trimming and J lost 0 bases; unmatched junction nucleotides: 7. The CDR3 has 15 amino acids. CDR1 and CDR2 (germline): SGHKS, YYEKEE (reference sequence). The CDR3 nucleotides are TGTGCCAGCAGCCCTCGACTAGCTCGCTCCTACGAGCAGTACTTC. Residues: CASSPRLARSYEQYF.

J is TRBJ1-1 and V is TRBV4-2, with TRBD1 matching over 7 bases. The junction had 4 bases not matched to a gene; V was cut back by 6 bases and J by 0 bases. There are 14 residues in the CDR3. CDR1 is LGHNA and CDR2 is YNFKEQ in the germline V gene. The CDR3 nucleotides read TGTGCCAGCAGTCCGGACAGGCTGAACACTGAAGCTTTCTTT. It codes for CASSPDRLNTEAFF.

The chain joins TRBV12-3 or TRBV12-4 to TRBJ2-5, with 11 bases fitting TRBD1. The CDR3 extends over 13 amino acids. The V gene end was trimmed by 6 bases and the J gene end by 7 bases; junction bases not matched to a gene: 4. CDR3 nucleotide sequence: TGTGCCAGCAGGGACAGGGGGCGATCGACCCAGTACTTC. Its translation: CASRDRGRSTQYF.

V usage is TRBV19 and J usage is TRBJ1-4; 7 bases align to TRBD1. With 5 bases clipped from V and 5 bases from J, the junction kept 11 bases outside the gene matches. Germline V gives CDR1 LNHDA, CDR2 SQIVND (reference sequence). The CDR3 consists of 16 residues. CDR3 nucleotides: TGTGCCAGTAGTTCTAGGACCGGGACAGTAAATGAAAAACTGTTTTTT. Residues: CASSSRTGTVNEKLFF.

As to this clone: The sample contains more than one DNA sequence encoding this CDR3. This chain links TRBV11-2 with TRBJ2-7; D may be TRBD1 or TRBD2 (6 bases each). V lost 6 bases and J 2 bases, leaving 17 bases between the germline ends. Germline V CDR1 and CDR2: SGHAT, FQNNGV. The CDR3 runs 15 residues. The CDR3 DNA reads TGTGCCAGCAGTCTAGTGGGGGGCAAGACCTACGAGCAGTACTTC. Translation: CASSLVGGKTYEQYF.